These 13 T cell receptor beta chains share one sample of origin, sequenced in a study of cytomegalovirus exposure and HLA in healthy donors (dated by TCRdb to between 2016 and 2019). The protocol used for the library was the immunoSEQ multiplex PCR assay. This is the immuneACCESS table as TCRdb keeps it, with only in-frame sequences that have V and J called. A part of the clones is gone; compared with another copy, unresolved V genes explain less than half, and the rest is unexplained. Here the sample has 90,000 or so clones; less than 85% occur a single time. Jointly, the top ten make up 20% to 25% of the sample. Material for sequencing was PBMCs. These TCRs come from a man in his late teens or twenties in good health and CMV-seropositive.

The genes are TRBV7-9 and TRBJ2-2; no clear D. The germline CDR1 and CDR2 sequences are SEHNR and FQNEAQ (reference sequence). Trimming stripped 1 base from V and 3 bases from J, with 9 bases between. CDR3 length: 15 residues. CDR3 nucleotides: TGTGCCAGCAGCTTAGGACTGAAGGACACCGGGGAGCTGTTTTTT. Protein product: CASSLGLKDTGELFF.

The rearrangement joins TRBV19 to TRBJ1-5, with a possible D match to TRBD1 (5 bases). Germline-derived CDR1 and CDR2 are LNHDA and SQIVND (reference sequence). V was trimmed by 5 bases and J by 0 bases, leaving 17 bases between them. The CDR3 runs to 17 residues. The CDR3 spells CASSQAGRGFSNQPQHF. As DNA, the CDR3 is TGTGCCAGTAGTCAAGCCGGAAGGGGCTTTAGCAATCAGCCCCAGCATTTT.

V is TRBV6-1 and J is TRBJ2-3, with a weak D call TRBD2 (6 bases). The CDR3 contains 14 residues. Trimming cost V 7 bases and J 2 bases, with 13 bases left between them. The germline CDR1 and CDR2 sequences are MNHNS and SASEGT. This CDR3 reads CASTSDRPTDTQYF. DNA of the CDR3: TGTGCCAGCACTAGCGATCGCCCCACAGATACGCAGTATTTT.

The table lists this clone with a few counts. The genes are TRBV4-1 and TRBJ2-7; 7 bases fit TRBD1. CDR3 length: 16 residues. CDR1 and CDR2 from the germline V gene are MGHRA and YSYEKL. The ends lost 0 bases at V and 2 bases at J; junction bases unmatched: 7. The CDR3 bases are TGCGCCAGCAGCCAAGATATGACAGGGATCACCTACGAGCAGTACTTC. Its protein is CASSQDMTGITYEQYF.

The chain has TRBV28 and TRBJ2-7; D may be TRBD2 (5 bases). There are 15 residues in the CDR3. V gave up 5 bases and J gave up 2 bases, with 16 bases separating them. In germline, CDR1 is MDHEN, CDR2 SYDVKM. CDR3 loop: CASSRPGSGTYEQYF. CDR3 sequence (DNA): TGTGCCAGCAGTCGTCCGGGGAGTGGGACCTACGAGCAGTACTTC. The whole variable domain, filled in from reference TRBV28 and TRBJ2-7, reads DVKVTQSSRYLVKRTGEKVFLECVQDMDHENMFWYRQDPGLGLRLIYFSYDVKMKEKGDIPEGYSVSREKKERFSLILESASTNQTSMYLCASSRPGSGTYEQYFGPGTRLTVT.

The V call is TRBV19, the J call TRBJ1-5, with 8 bases fitting TRBD1. The germline V gene encodes CDR1 LNHDA and CDR2 SQIVND (reference sequence). This CDR3 spans 15 amino acids. V lost 7 bases, J lost 7 bases, and 12 bases stayed unmatched. The CDR3 nucleotides read TGTGCCAGTATTAAGGACAGGGAAGGGCACCAGCCCCAGCATTTT. Residues: CASIKDREGHQPQHF.

The CDR3 protein is CASSYSRQGNTIYF. The DNA of the CDR3 is TGTGCCAGCAGTTACTCGAGACAGGGAAACACCATATATTTT. This chain links TRBV6-5 with TRBJ1-3, with D perhaps matching TRBD1 (5 bases). Germline V gives CDR1 MNHEY, CDR2 SVGAGI. V gave up 0 bases and J gave up 4 bases, with 7 bases separating them. This CDR3 spans 14 amino acids.

V is TRBV9 and J is TRBJ2-1; 11 nucleotides align to TRBD2. This CDR3 region has 17 residues. J lost 4 bases, V lost 3 bases, and 9 bases had no gene match. CDR1 SGDLS and CDR2 YYNGEE come from the germline V gene. The CDR3 region is CASSDSGTSGKYNEQFF. CDR3 DNA sequence: TGTGCCAGCAGCGATTCCGGGACTAGCGGAAAATACAATGAGCAGTTCTTC.

This clone was recorded once. The chain uses TRBV9 and TRBJ2-7, with 11 bases aligning to TRBD2. The CDR3 runs to 20 residues. Germline trimming cut 0 bases from V and 2 bases from J; bases unmatched to any gene: 16. The V gene's germline CDR1 is SGDLS and CDR2 YYNGEE. This CDR3 reads CASSVAQSGLAVSYAYEQYV. DNA of the CDR3: TGTGCCAGCAGCGTAGCCCAGTCGGGACTAGCGGTTTCTTATGCCTACGAGCAGTACGTC.

This rearrangement joins TRBV6-6 to TRBJ2-6; D not resolved. With 7 bases removed from V and 3 bases from J, the gap between germline ends came to 13 bases. This CDR3 region has 15 residues. Germline CDR1 MNHNY, CDR2 SVGAGI (reference sequence). Written as DNA, the CDR3 is TGTGCCAGCACCTCCAGTAGGAGTGGGGCCAACGTCCTGACTTTC. This codes for CASTSSRSGANVLTF.

The chain recombines TRBV11-3 with TRBJ2-1; 8 nucleotides line up with TRBD2. V lost 6 bases, J lost 7 bases, and 8 bases stayed unmatched. The V gene's germline CDR1 is SGHNT and CDR2 YENEEA. The CDR3 extends over 14 amino acids. The CDR3 DNA is TGTGCCAGCAGACTGGCGGGACTAGTGAATGAGCAGTTCTTC. The encoded protein is CASRLAGLVNEQFF.

This clone came up once. This chain connects TRBV29-1 to TRBJ2-1; maybe TRBD2 (6 bases). Germline V gene data show CDR1 as SQVTM and CDR2 as ANQGSEA. V was clipped by 1 base and J by 6 bases, with 13 bases between them. This CDR3 comprises 14 residues. DNA for the CDR3: TGCAGCGTTGAAGGGGACTTTAGTACCAATGAGCAGTTCTTC. Residues: CSVEGDFSTNEQFF.

This sequence joins TRBV15 and TRBJ2-1; D might be TRBD2 (6 bases). Trimming pared 0 bases from V and 0 bases from J, leaving 15 bases between. The V gene's germline CDR1 is LNHNV and CDR2 YYDKDF (reference sequence). The CDR3 runs to 18 residues. The CDR3 sequence: CATSRERGTKSSYNEQFF. The CDR3 bases are TGTGCCACCAGCAGAGAGCGGGGTACAAAAAGCTCCTACAATGAGCAGTTCTTC.